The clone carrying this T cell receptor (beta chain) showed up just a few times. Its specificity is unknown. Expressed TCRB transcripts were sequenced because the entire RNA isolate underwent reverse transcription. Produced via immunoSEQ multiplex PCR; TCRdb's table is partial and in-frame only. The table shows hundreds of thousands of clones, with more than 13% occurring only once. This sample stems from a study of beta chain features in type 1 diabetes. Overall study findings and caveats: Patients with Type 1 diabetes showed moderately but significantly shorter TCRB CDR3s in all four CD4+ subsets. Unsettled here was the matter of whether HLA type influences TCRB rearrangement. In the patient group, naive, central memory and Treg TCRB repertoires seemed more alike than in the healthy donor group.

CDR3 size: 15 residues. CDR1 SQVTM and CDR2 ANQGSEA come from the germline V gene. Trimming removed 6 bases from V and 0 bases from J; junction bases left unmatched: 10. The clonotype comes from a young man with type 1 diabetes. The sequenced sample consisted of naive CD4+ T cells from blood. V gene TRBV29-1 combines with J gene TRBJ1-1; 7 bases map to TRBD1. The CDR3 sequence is CSVTRWGQLNTEAFF. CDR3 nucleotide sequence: TGCAGCGTGACCCGGTGGGGACAGCTGAACACTGAAGCTTTCTTT.